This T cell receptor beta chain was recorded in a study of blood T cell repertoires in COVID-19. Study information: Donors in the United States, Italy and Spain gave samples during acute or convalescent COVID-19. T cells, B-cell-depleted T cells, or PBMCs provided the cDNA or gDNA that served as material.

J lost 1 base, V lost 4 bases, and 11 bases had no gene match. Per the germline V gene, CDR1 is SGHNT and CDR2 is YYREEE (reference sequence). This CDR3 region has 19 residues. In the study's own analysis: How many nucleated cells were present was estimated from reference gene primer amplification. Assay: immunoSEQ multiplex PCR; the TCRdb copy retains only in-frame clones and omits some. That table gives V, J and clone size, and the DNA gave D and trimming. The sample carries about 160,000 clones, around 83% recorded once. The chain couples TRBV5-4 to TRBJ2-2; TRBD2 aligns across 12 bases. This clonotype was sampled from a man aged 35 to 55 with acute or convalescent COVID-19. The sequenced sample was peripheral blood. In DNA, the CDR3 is TGTGCCAGCAGCCCCGGACTAGCGGGGCGTCATAGGAACACCGGGGAGCTGTTTTTT. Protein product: CASSPGLAGRHRNTGELFF.